This entry lists 27 T cell receptor beta chains sequenced from one sample in a study of blood T cells in healthy people across ages. With a J-beta primer mix and a sample-barcoded 5' primer, a second PCR ran about 6 to 11 cycles. One entry per CDR3 protein, called by TCRdb with MiXCR from the 5' RACE reads. The data contain roughly 2 million distinct CDR3 sequences, 49% of them seen just once; the ten biggest clones take up over 2%. Sequencing input: blood. All receptors come from a woman aged 35 to 49 in good health.

This clonotype was detected a few times. The genes are TRBV9 and TRBJ2-5; D tentatively fits TRBD1 or TRBD2 (6 bases each). Trimming took off 0 bases at V and 5 bases at J, with 11 bases between the two ends. Germline V gene lookup returns CDR1 SGDLS and CDR2 YYNGEE. This CDR3 spans 14 amino acids. The CDR3 is CASSVAWGAETQYF. DNA for the CDR3: TGTGCCAGCAGCGTAGCATGGGGGGCGGAGACCCAGTACTTC.

V usage is TRBV20-1 and J usage is TRBJ2-7; TRBD2 agrees at 7 bases. The V gene end was trimmed by 6 bases and the J gene end by 4 bases; junction bases not matched to a gene: 12. Germline lookup yields CDR1 DFQATT and CDR2 SNEGSKA (reference sequence). There are 14 residues in the CDR3. CDR3 DNA: TGCAGTGCAACTAGCGCCTTAGCGTCGTACGAGCAGTACTTC. Protein product: CSATSALASYEQYF.

The J gene is TRBJ2-5, the V gene TRBV9, with 10 bases aligning to TRBD1. The ends lost 2 bases at V and 1 base at J; junction bases unmatched: 8. This CDR3 has 17 residues. The germline gives CDR1 SGDLS, CDR2 YYNGEE. The CDR3 loop reads CASSVDPTGGVQETQYF. CDR3 nucleotide sequence: TGTGCCAGCAGCGTTGACCCGACAGGGGGCGTCCAAGAGACCCAGTACTTC.

This rearrangement joins TRBV7-2 to TRBJ1-2, with a weak D call TRBD1 (5 bases). Germline V gene lookup returns CDR1 SGHTA and CDR2 FQGNSA. V gave up 4 bases and J gave up 5 bases, with 14 bases separating them. The CDR3 sequence is 14 residues long. CDR3 DNA: TGTGCCAGCAGCTCAATGCAGGGCGGTTATGGCTACACCTTC. Amino acid sequence: CASSSMQGGYGYTF.

CDR3 bases: TGCGCCAGCAGCCAAGTCGATCCGGGACTAGCCGATCTGTACAATGAGCAGTTCTTC. This encodes CASSQVDPGLADLYNEQFF. The J gene is TRBJ2-1, the V gene TRBV4-3; 9 bases line up with TRBD2. The germline gives CDR1 LGHNA, CDR2 YSLEER. This CDR3 contains 19 residues. V was clipped by 1 base and J by 4 bases; unmatched bases: 14.

This clonotype was seen many times. J is TRBJ2-4 and V is TRBV29-1; the D gene is possibly TRBD2 (5 bases). From germline, CDR1 is SQVTM and CDR2 ANQGSEA. V was clipped by 3 bases and J by 0 bases, with 6 bases between them. This CDR3 spans 13 amino acids. CDR3 DNA sequence: TGCAGCGTTGACGGACTAGCCAAAAACATTCAGTACTTC. This encodes CSVDGLAKNIQYF.

The V and J genes are TRBV6-2 or TRBV6-3 and TRBJ2-5, with 8 bases matching TRBD2. The CDR3 totals 18 residues. Unmatched junction bases numbered 18, after V lost 6 bases and J lost 3 bases. Germline assignment: CDR1 MNHEY and CDR2 SVGEGT. CDR3 bases: TGTGCCAGCAGCAGCGGACTTTGGTTTAGCGGGGTGAAAGAGACCCAGTACTTC. Protein product: CASSSGLWFSGVKETQYF.

The chain joins TRBV29-1 to TRBJ1-2; the D is unclear. Trimming stripped 1 base from V and 8 bases from J, with 14 bases between. Germline V gene sequence: CDR1 SQVTM, CDR2 ANQGSEA. The CDR3 spans 13 residues. The CDR3 loop reads CSVEGSGNGGYTF. The CDR3 DNA reads TGCAGCGTTGAAGGGTCCGGAAACGGGGGCTACACCTTC.

For the CDR3, the DNA is TGCGCCAGCAGCCAAGAAGGCGGGGAGGGTCGAAATGAGCAGTTCTTC. Translated: CASSQEGGEGRNEQFF. This chain links TRBV4-3 with TRBJ2-1; 7 nucleotides agree with TRBD2. V gave up 0 bases and J gave up 7 bases; unmatched junction bases: 9. Germline CDR1 reads LGHNA; CDR2 reads YSLEER. The CDR3 extends over 16 amino acids.

V gene TRBV12-5 combines with J gene TRBJ2-3; no firm D call. Germline V gives CDR1 LGHNT, CDR2 FRNRAP. The CDR3 runs to 15 residues. The ends were cut back, 0 bases at V and 2 bases at J, with 9 bases in the middle. CDR3 sequence: CASGLVLGSTDTQYF. CDR3 nucleotides: TGTGCTAGTGGTTTGGTACTGGGGTCCACAGATACGCAGTATTTT. Based on the CDR3 plus reference TRBV12-5 and TRBJ2-3, the full variable domain is DARVTQTPRHKVTEMGQEVTMRCQPILGHNTVFWYRQTMMQGLELLAYFRNRAPLDDSGMPKDRFSAEMPDATLATLKIQPSEPRDSAVYFCASGLVLGSTDTQYFGPGTRLTVL.

The chain carries TRBV4-3 and TRBJ2-1; 11 positions agree with TRBD1. CDR1 LGHNA and CDR2 YSLEER come from the germline V gene. There are 16 residues in the CDR3. The ends lost 0 bases at V and 7 bases at J; junction bases unmatched: 5. The CDR3 loop reads CASSQDTGQGANEQFF. The CDR3 DNA is TGCGCCAGCAGCCAAGATACCGGACAGGGGGCGAATGAGCAGTTCTTC.

A few counts support this clonotype. The V and J genes are TRBV5-1 and TRBJ1-2, with D unresolved. Germline V gene sequence: CDR1 SGHRS, CDR2 YFSETQ. This CDR3 is 14 amino acids long. V dropped 6 bases and J dropped 6 bases, with 18 bases sitting between them. The CDR3 protein is CASMGNLGKDGYTF. CDR3 sequence (DNA): TGCGCCAGCATGGGGAATTTAGGGAAGGATGGCTACACCTTC.

J is TRBJ1-1 and V is TRBV10-3, with D possibly TRBD1 on 5 matching bases. The length of the CDR3 is 13 residues. Trimming stripped 4 bases from V and 4 bases from J, with 10 bases between. CDR1 is ENHRY, CDR2 SYGVKD, per germline. The CDR3 bases are TGTGCCATCAGTGCTAAGGGACCCACTGAAGCTTTCTTT. Translating gives CAISAKGPTEAFF.

The sample holds a few counts of this clonotype. The chain is built from TRBV28 and TRBJ1-2; D unclear. Germline V lookup: CDR1 MDHEN, CDR2 SYDVKM. This CDR3 comprises 14 residues. The V and J ends lost 6 bases and 6 bases respectively, with 17 bases between them. The chain's CDR3 is CASRPPPYKDGYTF. CDR3 DNA sequence: TGTGCCAGCAGACCGCCCCCATATAAAGATGGCTACACCTTC.

The chain has TRBV6-5 and TRBJ1-1, with D maybe TRBD1 (6 bases). The CDR3 loop spans 13 amino acids. In germline, CDR1 is MNHEY, CDR2 SVGAGI. With 5 bases removed from V and 5 bases from J, the gap between germline ends came to 12 bases. CDR3 region: CASSPEQGTEAFF. The CDR3 DNA sequence: TGTGCCAGCAGTCCCGAACAGGGAACTGAAGCTTTCTTT.

In the case of this clonotype: The final CDR3 position lacks the conserved phenylalanine or tryptophan, pointing to a likely read error. The chain combines TRBV20-1 with TRBJ2-3; D gene unclear. Deletions cut 0 bases from V and 2 bases from J, with 12 bases between. This CDR3 contains 15 residues. The germline V gene has CDR1 DFQATT and CDR2 SNEGSKA (reference sequence). The CDR3 nucleotides read TGCAGTGCTAGAGATAGTATGGGCCTCACAGATACGCAGTATTCT. Encoded protein: CSARDSMGLTDTQYS.

There are many counts of this clonotype. The gene calls are TRBV2 and TRBJ2-5, with 7 bases lining up with TRBD1. The J call is doubtful: the DNA matches TRBJ2-7 better. The CDR3 has 12 amino acids. The germline V gene encodes CDR1 SNHLY and CDR2 FYNNEI. This CDR3 reads CASRRQGYEQYF. The CDR3 nucleotides are TGTGCCAGCCGAAGACAGGGCTACGAGCAGTACTTC.

This clonotype was observed a few times. The chain has TRBV27 and TRBJ2-5; 9 positions agree with TRBD2. The germline V gene has CDR1 MNHEY and CDR2 SMNVEV (reference sequence). The CDR3 is 16 amino acids. V shed 3 bases, J shed 2 bases, and the junction held 7 bases outside the gene matches. CDR3 residues: CASSFRLAGLQETQYF. In DNA, the CDR3 is TGTGCCAGCAGTTTCCGCCTAGCGGGGTTACAAGAGACCCAGTACTTC.

The CDR3 bases are TGCAGCGTTTGGGCAGTTCAAGAGACCCAGTACTTC. It is translated as CSVWAVQETQYF. The chain has TRBV29-1 and TRBJ2-5; D is unresolved. Trimming removed 5 bases at V and 2 bases at J, with 9 bases between. CDR3 length equals 12 residues. CDR1 and CDR2 (germline): SQVTM, ANQGSEA.

This clonotype was seen a handful of times. J is TRBJ2-5 and V is TRBV5-1; D remains unclear. Trimming took 4 bases from V and 2 from J, leaving 15 bases between them. Germline V gives CDR1 SGHRS, CDR2 YFSETQ. This CDR3 has 15 amino acids. Written as DNA, the CDR3 is TGCGCCAGCAGCCCGTATCGGGTTGAACAAGAGACCCAGTACTTC. This gives the protein CASSPYRVEQETQYF.

The chain joins TRBV28 to TRBJ2-7; 9 bases line up with TRBD2. V lost 6 bases, J lost 0 bases, and 15 bases stayed unmatched. The CDR3 spans 18 residues. Looked up from germline, CDR1 is MDHEN and CDR2 is SYDVKM. CDR3 region: CASRPRAGGYPHSYEQYF. CDR3 DNA: TGTGCCAGCAGGCCCAGGGCGGGGGGGTACCCACACTCCTACGAGCAGTACTTC. The variable domain in full, completed from reference TRBV28 and TRBJ2-7, reads DVKVTQSSRYLVKRTGEKVFLECVQDMDHENMFWYRQDPGLGLRLIYFSYDVKMKEKGDIPEGYSVSREKKERFSLILESASTNQTSMYLCASRPRAGGYPHSYEQYFGPGTRLTVT.

V is TRBV14 and J is TRBJ2-5; D is unclear. With 0 bases removed from V and 2 bases from J, the gap between germline ends came to 4 bases. This CDR3 contains 13 residues. Germline loops: CDR1 SGHDN, CDR2 FVKESK. Here the CDR3 reads CASSQEVQETQYF. CDR3 sequence (DNA): TGTGCCAGCAGCCAAGAAGTTCAAGAGACCCAGTACTTC.

This clonotype has just a few counts. This chain uses TRBV5-1 with TRBJ2-1; the D is unclear. Germline V gene sequence: CDR1 SGHRS, CDR2 YFSETQ. Trimming shortened V by 6 bases and J by 1 base, and 8 bases separated the two germline ends. The CDR3 length is 13 residues. In DNA form, the CDR3 reads TGCGCCAGCACTTTCTCTTCCTACAATGAGCAGTTCTTC. Translating gives CASTFSSYNEQFF.

This clonotype was counted between two and nine times. The chain links TRBV20-1 to TRBJ2-7; TRBD2 matches 10 bases. Trimming took 6 bases from V and 2 from J; bases not matched to a gene: 10. The CDR3 runs to 15 residues. Germline loops: CDR1 DFQATT, CDR2 SNEGSKA (reference sequence). The CDR3 bases are TGCAGTGCCAGGAATAGCGGGGGGTCCCCCTACGAGCAGTACTTC. It is translated as CSARNSGGSPYEQYF.

Comment on this clonotype: One junction end does not reproduce the germline sequence, and a read error may be involved. The chain employs TRBV6-5 and TRBJ2-3, with D perhaps TRBD1 or TRBD2 (5 bases each). CDR1 is MNHEY, CDR2 SVGAGI, per germline. There are 17 residues in the CDR3. CDR3 nucleotide sequence: TGTGCCAGCAGTTACTCGATGAGGGGAACCCTCACAGATTCGCAGTATTTT. Its protein is CASSYSMRGTLTDSQYF.

This clonotype has just a few counts. The chain links TRBV6-5 to TRBJ1-2; D ambiguous. With 0 bases removed from V and 3 bases from J, the gap between germline ends came to 23 bases. The CDR3 consists of 19 residues. CDR1 MNHEY and CDR2 SVGAGI come from the germline V gene. The CDR3 loop is CASSYSRTARRSPYYGYTF. CDR3 bases: TGTGCCAGCAGTTACTCGAGGACGGCGCGACGGTCCCCGTACTATGGCTACACCTTC.

This clonotype was observed a handful of times. This chain connects TRBV11-2 to TRBJ2-4, with D perhaps matching TRBD1 (7 bases). In germline, CDR1 is SGHAT, CDR2 FQNNGV. The CDR3 totals 18 residues. Trimming pared 1 base from V and 2 bases from J, leaving 18 bases between. The CDR3 coding sequence is TGTGCCAGCAGCTTAGCTGGAGGGACAGTTGACCCCAAAAACATTCAGTACTTC. Amino acid sequence: CASSLAGGTVDPKNIQYF.